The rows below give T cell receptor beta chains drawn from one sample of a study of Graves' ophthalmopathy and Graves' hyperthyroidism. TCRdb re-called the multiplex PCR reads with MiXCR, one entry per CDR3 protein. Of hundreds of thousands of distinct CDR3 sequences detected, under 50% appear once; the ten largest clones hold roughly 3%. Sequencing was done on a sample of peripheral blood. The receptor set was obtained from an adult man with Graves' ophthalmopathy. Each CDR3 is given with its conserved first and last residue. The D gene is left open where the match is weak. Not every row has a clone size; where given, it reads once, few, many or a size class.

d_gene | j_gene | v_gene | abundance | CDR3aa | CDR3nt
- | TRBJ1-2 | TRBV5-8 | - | CASSLSQGNNYGYTF | TGTGCCAGCAGCTTATCGCAGGGTAATAACTATGGCTACACCTTC
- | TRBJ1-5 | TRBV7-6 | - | CASSLGSNQSQHF | TGTGCTAGCAGCTTAGGGAGCAATCAGTCCCAGCATTTT
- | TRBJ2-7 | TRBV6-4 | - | CARNRDPGYEQYF | TGTGCCAGAAACCGGGACCCAGGCTACGAGCAGTACTTC
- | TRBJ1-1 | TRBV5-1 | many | CASSLHDRTEAFF | TGCGCCAGCAGCTTGCACGATCGGACTGAAGCTTTCTTT
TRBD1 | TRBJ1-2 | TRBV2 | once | CASGTDNYGYTF | TGTGCCAGCGGGACAGACAACTATGGCTACACCTTC
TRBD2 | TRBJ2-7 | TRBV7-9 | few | CASSFSGRSTYEQYF | TGTGCCAGCAGCTTTAGCGGGAGGTCGACCTACGAGCAGTACTTC
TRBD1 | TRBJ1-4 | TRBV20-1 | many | CSARDHGGGVNEKLFF | TGCAGTGCTAGAGATCATGGAGGGGGCGTAAACGAAAAACTGTTTTTT
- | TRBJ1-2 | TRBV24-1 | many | CATSDGGGYTF | TGTGCCACCAGTGACGGTGGCGGCTACACCTTC
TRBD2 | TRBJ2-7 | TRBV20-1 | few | CSARPGTSGGYEQYF | TGCAGTGCTAGACCTGGGACTAGCGGGGGGTACGAGCAGTACTTC
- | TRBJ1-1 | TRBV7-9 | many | CASSLLDLNTEAFF | TGTGCCAGCAGCTTACTAGATCTGAACACTGAAGCTTTCTTT
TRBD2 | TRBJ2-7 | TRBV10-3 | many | CAISGGLALEQYF | TGTGCCATCAGTGGGGGACTAGCGCTCGAGCAGTACTTC
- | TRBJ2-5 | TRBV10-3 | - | CASSKGGGNPQETQYF | TGTGCCAGCAGTAAAGGAGGAGGGAACCCTCAAGAGACCCAGTACTTC
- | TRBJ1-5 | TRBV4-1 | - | CASSQDLGQYNQPQHF | TGCGCCAGCAGCCAAGATCTTGGACAGTACAATCAGCCCCAGCATTTT
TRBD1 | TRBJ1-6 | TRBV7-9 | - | CASSPQGGRIIHF | TGTGCCAGCAGTCCCCAGGGGGGACGGATTATCCACTTT
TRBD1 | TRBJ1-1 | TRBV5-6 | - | CASCCEPPGQGNTEAFF | TGTGCCAGCTGTTGTGAACCACCGGGACAGGGTAACACTGAAGCTTTCTTT
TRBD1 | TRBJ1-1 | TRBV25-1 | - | CASSQSSQGYDTEAFF | TGTGCCAGCAGCCAGTCCTCACAGGGGTATGACACTGAAGCTTTCTTT
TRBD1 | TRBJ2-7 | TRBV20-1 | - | CSASRTGDSSYEQYF | TGCAGTGCTAGCCGGACAGGGGACTCCTCCTACGAGCAGTACTTC
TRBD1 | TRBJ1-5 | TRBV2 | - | CASRTGTGDQPQHF | TGTGCCAGTCGAACGGGGACAGGCGACCAGCCCCAGCATTTT
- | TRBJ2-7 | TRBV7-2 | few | CASSPGKALTYEQYF | TGTGCCAGCTCACCAGGAAAGGCTTTAACCTACGAGCAGTACTTC